This TCR beta chain emerged from a study of blood T cell repertoires in COVID-19. Study in general: Acute and convalescent COVID-19 specimens originated in the United States, Italy and Spain.

Only in-frame clones appear in the TCRdb table, and some are missing; sequencing was by immunoSEQ multiplex PCR. The data show approximately 80,000 clones, 76% seen once. J gave up 6 bases and V 5 bases, and 6 bases lay outside the gene matches. In germline, CDR1 is SGHAT, CDR2 FQNNGV. This CDR3 spans 14 amino acids. This receptor was obtained from a man aged 65 to 79 with active or convalescent COVID-19. The sample was peripheral blood. This rearrangement joins TRBV11-2 to TRBJ2-2; 7 nucleotides align to TRBD1. CDR3 protein: CASSAQTGSGELFF. Written as DNA, the CDR3 is TGTGCCAGCAGCGCTCAGACAGGGTCCGGGGAGCTGTTTTTT.